Listed below are T cell receptor beta chains from one sample, sequenced in a study of Ad26.COV2.S vaccination and SARS-CoV-2 variants. Produced via immunoSEQ multiplex PCR; TCRdb's table is partial and in-frame only. The sample lists around 500,000 clones; 89% were seen once. The specimen was peripheral blood, collected in a trial of Ad26.COV2.S vaccine versus placebo. Receptor source: a person aged 18 to 59 who received the Ad26.COV2.S COVID-19 vaccine or a placebo. Each CDR3 is given with its conserved first and last residue.

J,V,CDR3
TRBJ2-7,TRBV6-6,CASLQGYEQYF
TRBJ2-7,TRBV6-5,CASSSKAGGIYEQYF
TRBJ1-5,TRBV21-1,CASNPTGDSNQPQHF
TRBJ2-7,TRBV9,CASSAHAGVSYEQYF
TRBJ1-4,TRBV6-5,CASTITIPNEKLFF
TRBJ2-3,TRBV10-2,CASSRTGTDTQYF
TRBJ1-1,TRBV18,CASSQPGQGETEAFF
TRBJ1-2,TRBV30,CAWSAGLWGGYTF
TRBJ2-1,TRBV28,CASSFQRTSGYNEQFF
TRBJ2-6,TRBV28,CASSLPLGGVGDSGANVLTF
TRBJ1-5,TRBV5-1,CASSLSGHSNQPQHF
TRBJ1-1,TRBV7-2,CASSLGFRGTEAFF
TRBJ1-2,TRBV3-1/TRBV3-2,CASSRTGTGNGYTF
TRBJ1-1,TRBV6-2/TRBV6-3,CASSPLGGEAFF
TRBJ1-4,TRBV6-5,CASSYYGEKLFF
TRBJ1-6,TRBV6-5,CASSRTGNSPLHF
TRBJ2-3,TRBV5-4,CASSLTGGVDTQYF
TRBJ2-5,TRBV7-6,CASSFGQETQYF
TRBJ1-2,TRBV30,CAWSQGSLYGYTF
TRBJ1-2,TRBV11-2,CASSRQGDYGYTF
TRBJ1-5,TRBV4-2,CASSQGSIGNQPQHF
TRBJ1-4,TRBV29-1,CSVGGGGEKLFF
TRBJ2-2,TRBV19,CASSILADTNTGELFF
TRBJ2-5,TRBV18,CASSGPNGETQYF
TRBJ1-5,TRBV19,CASSDLNQPQHF
TRBJ1-2,TRBV11-2,CASSPRTGAGTTF
TRBJ2-7,TRBV15,CATSRGDFEGVRYEQYF
TRBJ2-6,TRBV19,CASSMGRGFNVLTF
TRBJ1-2,TRBV20-1,CSARALDGYTF
TRBJ2-7,TRBV3-1/TRBV3-2,CASSHWTSGTYEQYF
TRBJ1-5,TRBV15,CATSHSGGNQPQHF
TRBJ2-3,TRBV28,CASSWVGFPDTQYF
TRBJ1-1,TRBV4-3,CASSQVLRRDGTEAFF
TRBJ1-1,TRBV25-1,CASRNTGGTEAFF
TRBJ1-1,TRBV5-4,CASSYRGTEAFF
TRBJ2-7,TRBV14,CASSQVGRATYEQYF
TRBJ2-3,TRBV24-1,CATSDFPTDTQYF
TRBJ1-2,TRBV6-5,CASVGQGHGYTF
TRBJ2-1,TRBV11-2,CASSQHYNEQFF
TRBJ1-1,TRBV30,CAWSVRGNTEAFF
TRBJ2-5,TRBV7-9,CASSLASQGYQETQYF
TRBJ2-7,TRBV20-1,CSGGRSWEQYF
TRBJ1-2,TRBV5-8,CASSLGELSLYTF
TRBJ1-1,TRBV2,CASSRQGKWTEAFF
TRBJ2-3,TRBV18,CASSPRTQGSTDTQYF
TRBJ1-4,TRBV5-1,CASKPGQGEEKLFF
TRBJ2-7,TRBV7-9,CASSLGLDGSEQYF
TRBJ2-7,TRBV6-5,CASSPRTGNNEQYF
TRBJ2-5,TRBV24-1,CATSDADQETQYF
TRBJ2-5,TRBV5-8,CASSLWRGQETQYF
TRBJ2-1,TRBV6-5,CASSYAVGTYVDEQFF